This T cell receptor (beta chain) comes out of a study of tumor and adjacent non-tumor tissue in lung cancer. TCRbeta libraries were built with three rounds of nested PCR, modified from ARM-PCR. Via MiXCR, TCRdb re-called the multiplex PCR reads, giving one row per CDR3 protein. The table shows roughly 75,000 distinct CDR3 sequences, with around 77% occurring only once. No cell sorting was done before RNA was extracted from the tissue. Sequencing was done on a sample of lung tumor tissue. The sequence was obtained from a woman in her forties or fifties with non-small cell lung cancer.

Written as DNA, the CDR3 is TGTGCCAGCAGTGCCTCAGATGCCAGGAATTCACCCCTCCACTTT. Translation gives CASSASDARNSPLHF. The chain joins TRBV28 to TRBJ1-6, with D unclear. The length of the CDR3 is 15 residues. V was pared by 5 bases and J by 7 bases, with 15 bases between. The germline V gene has CDR1 MDHEN and CDR2 SYDVKM. Full variable domain (remainder filled in from reference TRBV28 and TRBJ1-6): DVKVTQSSRYLVKRTGEKVFLECVQDMDHENMFWYRQDPGLGLRLIYFSYDVKMKEKGDIPEGYSVSREKKERFSLILESASTNQTSMYLCASSASDARNSPLHFGNGTRLTVT.